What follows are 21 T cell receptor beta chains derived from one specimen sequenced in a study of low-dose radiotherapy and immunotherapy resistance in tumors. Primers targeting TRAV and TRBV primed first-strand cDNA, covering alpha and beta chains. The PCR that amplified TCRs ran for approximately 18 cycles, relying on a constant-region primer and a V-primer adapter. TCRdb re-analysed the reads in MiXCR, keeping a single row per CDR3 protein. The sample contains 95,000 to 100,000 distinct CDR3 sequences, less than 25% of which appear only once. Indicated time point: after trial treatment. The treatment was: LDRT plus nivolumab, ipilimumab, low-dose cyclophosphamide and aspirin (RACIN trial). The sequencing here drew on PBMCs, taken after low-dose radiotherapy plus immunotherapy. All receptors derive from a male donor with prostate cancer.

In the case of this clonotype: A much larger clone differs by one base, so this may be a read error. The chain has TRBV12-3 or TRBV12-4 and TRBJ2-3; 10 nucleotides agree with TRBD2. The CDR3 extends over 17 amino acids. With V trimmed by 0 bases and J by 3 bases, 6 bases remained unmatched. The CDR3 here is CASSLAIPGLATDTQYF. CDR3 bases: TGTGCCAGCAGTTTAGCCATCCCGGGACTAGCGACAGATACGCAGTATTTT.

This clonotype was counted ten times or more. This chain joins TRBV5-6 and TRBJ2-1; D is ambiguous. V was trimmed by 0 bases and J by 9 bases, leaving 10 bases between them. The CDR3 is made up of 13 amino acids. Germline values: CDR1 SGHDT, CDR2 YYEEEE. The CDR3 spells CASSLAAGREQFF. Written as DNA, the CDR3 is TGTGCCAGCAGCTTGGCGGCCGGGCGTGAGCAGTTCTTC. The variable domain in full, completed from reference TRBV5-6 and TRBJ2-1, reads DAGVTQSPTHLIKTRGQQVTLRCSPKSGHDTVSWYQQALGQGPQFIFQYYEEEERQRGNFPDRFSGHQFPNYSSELNVNALLLGDSALYLCASSLAAGREQFFGPGTRLTVL.

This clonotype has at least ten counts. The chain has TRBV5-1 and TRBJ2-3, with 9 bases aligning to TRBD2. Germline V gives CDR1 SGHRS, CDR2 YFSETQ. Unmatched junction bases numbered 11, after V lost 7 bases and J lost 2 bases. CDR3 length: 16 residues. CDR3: CASGGSSGKNTDTQYF. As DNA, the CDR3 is TGCGCCAGCGGGGGGTCTAGCGGGAAGAACACAGATACGCAGTATTTT. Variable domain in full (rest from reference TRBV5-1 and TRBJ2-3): KAGVTQTPRYLIKTRGQQVTLSCSPISGHRSVSWYQQTPGQGLQFLFEYFSETQRNKGNFPGRFSGRQFSNSRSEMNVSTLELGDSALYLCASGGSSGKNTDTQYFGPGTRLTVL.

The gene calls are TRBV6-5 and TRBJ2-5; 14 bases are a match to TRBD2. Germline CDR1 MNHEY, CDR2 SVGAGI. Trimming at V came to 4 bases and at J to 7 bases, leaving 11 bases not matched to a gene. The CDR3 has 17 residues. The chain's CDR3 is CASSLSRLAGGQGTQYF. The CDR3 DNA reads TGTGCCAGCAGTTTATCCCGACTAGCGGGAGGGCAGGGGACCCAGTACTTC.

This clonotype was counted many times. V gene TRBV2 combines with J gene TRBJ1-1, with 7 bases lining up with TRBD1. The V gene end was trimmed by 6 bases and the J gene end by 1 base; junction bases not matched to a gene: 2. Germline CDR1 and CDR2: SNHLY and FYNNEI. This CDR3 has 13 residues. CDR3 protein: CASSQGENTEAFF. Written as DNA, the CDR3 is TGTGCCAGCAGCCAGGGGGAGAACACTGAAGCTTTCTTT.

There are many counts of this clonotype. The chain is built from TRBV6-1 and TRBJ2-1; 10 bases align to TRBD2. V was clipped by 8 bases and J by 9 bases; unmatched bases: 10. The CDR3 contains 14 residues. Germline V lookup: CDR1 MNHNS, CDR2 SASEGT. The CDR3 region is CASLSGGASIEQFF. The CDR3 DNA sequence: TGTGCCAGCTTAAGCGGGGGGGCCTCTATTGAGCAGTTCTTC.

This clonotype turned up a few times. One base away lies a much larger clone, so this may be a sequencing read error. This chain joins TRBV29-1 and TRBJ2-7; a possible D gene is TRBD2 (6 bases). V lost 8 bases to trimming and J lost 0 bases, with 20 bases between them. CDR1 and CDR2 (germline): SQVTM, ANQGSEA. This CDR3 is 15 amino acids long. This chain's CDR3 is CSIVPIAESSYEQYF. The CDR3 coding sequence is TGCAGCATTGTCCCGATAGCGGAGAGCTCCTACGAGCAGTACTTC.

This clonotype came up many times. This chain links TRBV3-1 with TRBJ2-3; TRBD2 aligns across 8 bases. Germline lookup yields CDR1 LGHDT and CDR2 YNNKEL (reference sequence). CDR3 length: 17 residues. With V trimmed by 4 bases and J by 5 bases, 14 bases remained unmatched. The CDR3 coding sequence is TGTGCCAGCAGCCCGCACTCCCCAGCGGGGGAGGGAGATACGCAGTATTTT. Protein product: CASSPHSPAGEGDTQYF.

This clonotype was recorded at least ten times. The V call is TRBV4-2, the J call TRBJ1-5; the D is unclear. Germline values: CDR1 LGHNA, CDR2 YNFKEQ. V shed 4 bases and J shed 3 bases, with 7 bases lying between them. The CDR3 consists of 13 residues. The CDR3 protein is CASSPTYNQPQHF. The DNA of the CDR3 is TGTGCCAGCAGCCCTACCTACAATCAGCCCCAGCATTTT.

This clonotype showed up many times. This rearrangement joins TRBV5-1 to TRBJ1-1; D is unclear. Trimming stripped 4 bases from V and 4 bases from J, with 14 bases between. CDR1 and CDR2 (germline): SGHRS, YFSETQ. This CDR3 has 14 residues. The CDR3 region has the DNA TGCGCCAGCAGCAGGTTGATTGTCTCCACTGAAGCTTTCTTT. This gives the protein CASSRLIVSTEAFF.

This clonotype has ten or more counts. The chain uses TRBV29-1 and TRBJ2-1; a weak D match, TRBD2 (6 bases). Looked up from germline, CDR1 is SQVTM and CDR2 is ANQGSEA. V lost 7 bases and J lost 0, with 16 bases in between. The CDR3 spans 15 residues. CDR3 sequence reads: CSATGLSSSYNEQFF. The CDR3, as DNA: TGCAGCGCTACGGGACTCTCGAGCTCCTACAATGAGCAGTTCTTC.

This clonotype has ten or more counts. CDR3 sequence reads: CSATFSSGGFDEQYF. The DNA for the CDR3 is TGCAGTGCCACCTTTAGTAGCGGGGGGTTCGACGAGCAGTACTTC. The rearrangement links TRBV20-1 to TRBJ2-7, with 10 bases matching TRBD2. Germline trimming cut 6 bases from V and 5 bases from J; bases unmatched to any gene: 13. Germline V gene data show CDR1 as DFQATT and CDR2 as SNEGSKA (reference sequence). The CDR3 has 15 residues.

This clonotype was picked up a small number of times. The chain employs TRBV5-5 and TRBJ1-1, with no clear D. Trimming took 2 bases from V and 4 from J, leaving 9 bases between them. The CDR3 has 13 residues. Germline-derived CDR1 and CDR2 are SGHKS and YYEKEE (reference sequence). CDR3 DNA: TGTGCCAGCAGCTTAGGTGGAAGCACTGAAGCTTTCTTT. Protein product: CASSLGGSTEAFF.

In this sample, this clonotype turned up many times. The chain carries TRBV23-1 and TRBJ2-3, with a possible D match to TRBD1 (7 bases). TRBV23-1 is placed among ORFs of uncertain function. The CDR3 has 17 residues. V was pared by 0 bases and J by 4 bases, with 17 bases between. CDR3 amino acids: CASSQSRGTAGPDTQYF. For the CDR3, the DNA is TGCGCCAGCAGTCAATCAAGAGGGACAGCGGGTCCAGATACGCAGTATTTT.

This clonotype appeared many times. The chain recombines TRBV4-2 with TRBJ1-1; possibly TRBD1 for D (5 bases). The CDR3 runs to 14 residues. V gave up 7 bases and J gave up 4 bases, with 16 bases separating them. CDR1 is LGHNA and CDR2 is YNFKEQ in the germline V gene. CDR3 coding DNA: TGTGCCAGCAACCTACTGGGGGTTCCCACTGAAGCTTTCTTT. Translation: CASNLLGVPTEAFF.

CDR3 loop: CATSRENGLAGGPEETQYF. CDR3 nucleotides: TGTGCCACCAGCAGAGAGAATGGACTAGCGGGGGGGCCTGAGGAGACCCAGTACTTC. This sequence joins TRBV15 and TRBJ2-5; the match to TRBD2 covers 15 bases. V lost 0 bases to trimming and J lost 5 bases; unmatched junction nucleotides: 10. Germline V lookup: CDR1 LNHNV, CDR2 YYDKDF (reference sequence). The CDR3 contains 19 residues.

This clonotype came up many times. CDR3: CASRGVNMNTEAFF. CDR3 nucleotide sequence: TGTGCCAGCAGGGGGGTGAATATGAACACTGAAGCTTTCTTT. The chain employs TRBV2 and TRBJ1-1; D might be TRBD1 (5 bases). Germline V gene lookup returns CDR1 SNHLY and CDR2 FYNNEI. This CDR3 comprises 14 residues. The germline V and J ends were trimmed by 6 bases and 0 bases, with 11 bases remaining between them.

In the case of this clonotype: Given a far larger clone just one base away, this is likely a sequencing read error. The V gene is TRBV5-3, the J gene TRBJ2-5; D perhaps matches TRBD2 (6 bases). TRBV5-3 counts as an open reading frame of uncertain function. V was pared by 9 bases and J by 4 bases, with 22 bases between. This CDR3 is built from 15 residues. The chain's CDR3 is CANSLLDGGGETQYF. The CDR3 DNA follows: TGTGCCAACAGCCTCCTCGACGGGGGTGGAGAGACCCAGTACTTC.

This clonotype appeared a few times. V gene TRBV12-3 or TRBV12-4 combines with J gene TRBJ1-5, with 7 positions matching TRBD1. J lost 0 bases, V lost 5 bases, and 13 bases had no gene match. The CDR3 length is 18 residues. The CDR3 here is CASSTRTGGVSSNQPQHF. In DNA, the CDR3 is TGTGCCAGCAGTACCCGGACAGGCGGGGTGTCTAGCAATCAGCCCCAGCATTTT.

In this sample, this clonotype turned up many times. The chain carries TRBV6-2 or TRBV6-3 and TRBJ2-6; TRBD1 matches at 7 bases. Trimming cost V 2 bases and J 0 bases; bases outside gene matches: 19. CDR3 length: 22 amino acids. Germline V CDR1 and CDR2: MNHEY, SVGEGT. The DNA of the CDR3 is TGTGCCAGCAGTTACCCGTCCACTTTTCGGGGACAGTTCTACTCTGGGGCCAACGTCCTGACTTTC. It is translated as CASSYPSTFRGQFYSGANVLTF.

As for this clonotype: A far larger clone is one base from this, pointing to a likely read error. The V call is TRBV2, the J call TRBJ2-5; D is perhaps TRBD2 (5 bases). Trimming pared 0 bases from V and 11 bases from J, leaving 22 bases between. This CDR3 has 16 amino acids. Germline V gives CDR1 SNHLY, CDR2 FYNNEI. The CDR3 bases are TGTGCCAGCAGTGAAGCGAAGGCTAGCTTCTACAATGAGCAGTACTTC. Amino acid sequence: CASSEAKASFYNEQYF.